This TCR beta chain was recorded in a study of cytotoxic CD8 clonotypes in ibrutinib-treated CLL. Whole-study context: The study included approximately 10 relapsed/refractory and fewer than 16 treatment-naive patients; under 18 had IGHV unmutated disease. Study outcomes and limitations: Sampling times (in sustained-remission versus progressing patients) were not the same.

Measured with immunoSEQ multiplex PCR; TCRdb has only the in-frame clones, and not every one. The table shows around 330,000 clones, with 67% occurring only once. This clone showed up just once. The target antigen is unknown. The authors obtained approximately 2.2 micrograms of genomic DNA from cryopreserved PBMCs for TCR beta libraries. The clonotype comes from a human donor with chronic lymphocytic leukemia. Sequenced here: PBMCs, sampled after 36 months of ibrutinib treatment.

This chain's CDR3 is CASSPPSGAGNQPQHF. The CDR3 DNA reads as TGTGCCAGCAGCCCCCCCTCCGGGGCTGGCAATCAGCCCCAGCATTTT. This chain links TRBV7-2 with TRBJ1-5; maybe TRBD1 (5 bases). Trimming left V 5 bases short and J 2 bases short, with 16 bases between. Germline V gene lookup returns CDR1 SGHTA and CDR2 FQGNSA. The CDR3 is 16 residues long. Combining the CDR3 with reference TRBV7-2 and TRBJ1-5 gives the whole variable domain GAGVSQSPSNKVTEKGKDVELRCDPISGHTALYWYRQSLGQGLEFLIYFQGNSAPDKSGLPSDRFSAERTGGSVSTLTIQRTQQEDSAVYLCASSPPSGAGNQPQHFGDGTRLSIL.